The 32 T cell receptor beta chains presented below share a single source sample, sequenced in a study of post-analysis software for immune sequencing data. Findings and limits, study-wide: Compared with controls, patients had more of 4 to 6 TRBV segments, including TRBV5-6, TRBV5-1 and TRBV20-1.

Their target antigens are unknown. Every TCR beta cDNA library bore unique molecular identifiers. From the PCR reads, TCRdb called clonotypes with MiXCR, one entry per CDR3 protein. The sample lists 400,000 to 500,000 distinct CDR3 sequences, 30% to 40% occurring once. The specimen was blood. The receptors here all came from a girl aged 2 to 9 with multiple sclerosis.

This chain uses TRBV7-2 with TRBJ2-1; no definite D call. The germline CDR1 and CDR2 sequences are SGHTA and FQGNSA. This CDR3 is built from 14 residues. Trimming shortened V by 3 bases and J by 1 base, and 7 bases separated the two germline ends. The CDR3 sequence is CASSFGSSYNEQFF. In DNA, the CDR3 is TGTGCCAGCAGCTTCGGGTCATCCTACAATGAGCAGTTCTTC.

This sequence joins TRBV27 and TRBJ1-6; weak D call: TRBD1 (5 bases). The length of the CDR3 is 16 residues. Trimming stripped 2 bases from V and 6 bases from J, with 14 bases between. Germline CDR1 is MNHEY and CDR2 is SMNVEV (reference sequence). The CDR3 here is CASSLSFGQGNSPLHF. In nucleotides, the CDR3 is TGTGCCAGCAGTTTAAGTTTCGGCCAGGGTAATTCACCCCTCCACTTT.

V usage is TRBV20-1 and J usage is TRBJ2-3; 7 positions match TRBD2. Trimming removed 1 base from V and 4 bases from J; junction bases left unmatched: 5. This CDR3 region has 14 residues. Germline V CDR1 and CDR2: DFQATT, SNEGSKA (reference sequence). The DNA for the CDR3 is TGCAGTGCTAGAGCGGGGAGGGTCCCAGATACGCAGTATTTT. Protein product: CSARAGRVPDTQYF.

On this clonotype: Relative to the germline gene, one junction end is altered; a read error may explain this. The chain couples TRBV7-8 to TRBJ2-1; tentative D call: TRBD1 (5 bases). Germline V gives CDR1 SGHVS, CDR2 FQNEAQ. The CDR3 sequence is 15 residues long. The CDR3 loop is CAGSLVGVGRDEQFF. In DNA form, the CDR3 reads TGTGCCGGCAGCTTAGTAGGGGTTGGTCGCGACGAGCAGTTCTTC.

The rearrangement joins TRBV27 to TRBJ2-7; 7 nucleotides agree with TRBD2. Germline values: CDR1 MNHEY, CDR2 SMNVEV (reference sequence). The V segment lost 0 bases and the J segment 2 bases; nucleotides outside the gene matches: 7. The CDR3 has 16 amino acids. CDR3 sequence reads: CASSLSPSGWPYEQYF. DNA for the CDR3: TGTGCCAGCAGTTTATCTCCTAGCGGATGGCCCTACGAGCAGTACTTC.

This clonotype has just a few counts. V usage is TRBV7-9 and J usage is TRBJ1-2; D not certain. The CDR3 length is 17 residues. V dropped 3 bases and J dropped 3 bases, with 20 bases sitting between them. Germline CDR1 is SEHNR and CDR2 is FQNEAQ (reference sequence). The CDR3 spells CASSFDGVLGFDYGYTF. CDR3 in DNA: TGTGCCAGCAGCTTTGACGGGGTTTTAGGTTTTGACTATGGCTACACCTTC.

In its sample, this clonotype was seen a few times. The V gene is TRBV28, the J gene TRBJ1-6; TRBD1 aligns across 10 bases. V lost 7 bases to trimming and J lost 10 bases; unmatched junction nucleotides: 13. The CDR3 sequence is 16 residues long. Germline CDR1 is MDHEN and CDR2 is SYDVKM. CDR3 nucleotides: TGTGCCAGCAACCAAGGGGGGACAGGGGTTGTCTCACCCCTCCACTTT. Translated, it gives CASNQGGTGVVSPLHF.

This clonotype was found a few times. The V gene is TRBV6-1, the J gene TRBJ1-2; 9 nucleotides agree with TRBD1. CDR1 is MNHNS, CDR2 SASEGT, per germline. The CDR3 runs to 14 residues. Trimming removed 7 bases from V and 4 bases from J; junction bases left unmatched: 7. The CDR3 loop reads CASTRQGGIYGYTF. In nucleotides, the CDR3 is TGTGCCAGCACCCGACAGGGGGGTATCTATGGCTACACCTTC.

This clonotype was seen a handful of times. The V call is TRBV28, the J call TRBJ2-7, with 11 bases lining up with TRBD2. Germline V gives CDR1 MDHEN, CDR2 SYDVKM. The V and J ends lost 1 base and 2 bases, in that order; junction bases with no gene match: 10. The CDR3 runs to 18 residues. The chain's CDR3 is CASSLFLGLAALTYEQYF. Written as DNA, the CDR3 is TGTGCCAGCAGTTTATTCCTGGGACTAGCGGCCCTCACCTACGAGCAGTACTTC.

In its sample, this clonotype was seen a few times. The gene calls are TRBV7-2 and TRBJ2-3; D tentatively reads TRBD1 or TRBD2 (6 bases each). CDR1 and CDR2 from the germline V gene are SGHTA and FQGNSA. CDR3 size: 16 residues. Trimming took off 1 base at V and 4 bases at J, with 15 bases between the two ends. The CDR3 protein is CASSLDGGAFSDTQYF. The CDR3 bases are TGTGCCAGCAGCTTAGACGGGGGCGCCTTTTCAGATACGCAGTATTTT.

V is TRBV28 and J is TRBJ1-5; 8 bases line up with TRBD1. Germline V gene data show CDR1 as MDHEN and CDR2 as SYDVKM. J lost 0 bases, V lost 6 bases, and 10 bases had no gene match. This CDR3 region has 17 residues. The CDR3 coding sequence is TGTGCCAGCAGGGCCGGGACAGGATATCATAGCAATCAGCCCCAGCATTTT. It codes for CASRAGTGYHSNQPQHF.

In its sample, this clonotype was seen a few times. The chain carries TRBV20-1 and TRBJ2-7; 7 bases are a match to TRBD2. The junction had 10 bases not matched to a gene; V was cut back by 1 base and J by 4 bases. The CDR3 is 15 residues long. Germline V gene lookup returns CDR1 DFQATT and CDR2 SNEGSKA (reference sequence). CDR3 nucleotides: TGCAGTGCTAGAGGGGGGGGAACTTTTACTTACGAGCAGTACTTC. This translates into CSARGGGTFTYEQYF.

The gene calls are TRBV14 and TRBJ1-2; D is perhaps TRBD1 (5 bases). Germline CDR1 reads SGHDN; CDR2 reads FVKESK. The CDR3 is 13 amino acids. V gave up 1 base and J gave up 5 bases, with 8 bases separating them. The CDR3 region is CASSQGAGYGYTF. CDR3 bases: TGTGCCAGCAGCCAAGGGGCAGGGTATGGCTACACCTTC.

This chain joins TRBV5-6 and TRBJ2-5; TRBD1 is a possible D gene (5 bases). This CDR3 has 15 amino acids. Germline assignment: CDR1 SGHDT and CDR2 YYEEEE. Trimming shortened V by 10 bases and J by 0 bases, and 19 bases separated the two germline ends. The CDR3 coding sequence is TGTGCCGGCCAAGGGGCGCGGCTGTACCAAGAGACCCAGTACTTC. This encodes CAGQGARLYQETQYF.

This clonotype appeared a few times. The V gene is TRBV6-2 or TRBV6-3, the J gene TRBJ2-5; D is unresolved. CDR3 size: 17 residues. The V gene's germline CDR1 is MNHEY and CDR2 SVGEGT. With 3 bases removed from V and 2 bases from J, the gap between germline ends came to 19 bases. In DNA form, the CDR3 reads TGTGCCAGCAGTTATGAGTGGTCAGGCGGCTCACAAGAGACCCAGTACTTC. The encoded protein is CASSYEWSGGSQETQYF.

The chain combines TRBV3-1 with TRBJ2-1, with 8 positions matching TRBD2. CDR1 LGHDT and CDR2 YNNKEL come from the germline V gene (reference sequence). The CDR3 loop spans 14 amino acids. J was trimmed by 7 bases and V by 3 bases; bases with no gene match: 5. CDR3 coding DNA: TGTGCCAGCAGCCATCCGGGAGGGGGGAATGAGCAGTTCTTC. This codes for CASSHPGGGNEQFF.

V and J are TRBV5-1 and TRBJ1-1; D remains ambiguous. V was pared by 2 bases and J by 0 bases, with 20 bases between. The germline gives CDR1 SGHRS, CDR2 YFSETQ. CDR3 length: 18 residues. CDR3 loop: CASSFARDNSFMNTEAFF. The CDR3 DNA reads as TGCGCCAGCAGCTTCGCCCGGGATAACTCATTCATGAACACTGAAGCTTTCTTT.

This clonotype was picked up a small number of times. V usage is TRBV20-1 and J usage is TRBJ1-2; 7 nucleotides agree with TRBD1. CDR3 length equals 15 residues. Germline V gene sequence: CDR1 DFQATT, CDR2 SNEGSKA (reference sequence). With V trimmed by 3 bases and J by 2 bases, 9 bases remained unmatched. CDR3 sequence (DNA): TGCAGTGCTAGCCCGGGCGGGACAGCGAACTATGGCTACACCTTC. Residues: CSASPGGTANYGYTF.

There are a few counts of this clonotype. The chain joins TRBV29-1 to TRBJ1-1; D remains ambiguous. The CDR3 is 11 amino acids. Trimming shortened V by 6 bases and J by 8 bases, and 13 bases separated the two germline ends. In germline, CDR1 is SQVTM, CDR2 ANQGSEA. The CDR3 reads CSVVASREAFF. CDR3 in DNA: TGCAGCGTCGTGGCTTCTCGGGAAGCTTTCTTT.

This clonotype was seen only a few times. The chain employs TRBV24-1 and TRBJ2-1; TRBD2 aligns across 15 bases. The germline gives CDR1 KGHDR, CDR2 SFDVKD. CDR3 length: 17 residues. Losses at the gene ends were 2 bases for V and 6 bases for J; bases not matched to a gene: 4. CDR3 bases: TGTGCCACCAGTGATTCGCGGGGACTAGCGGGGGGCAATGAGCAGTTCTTC. Translating gives CATSDSRGLAGGNEQFF.

This clonotype was counted a few times. The CDR3 DNA follows: TGCGCCAGCAGCTTGGATCCGGGACGAAAAACAGATACGCAGTATTTT. Residues: CASSLDPGRKTDTQYF. V gene TRBV5-1 combines with J gene TRBJ2-3, with D perhaps being TRBD1 or TRBD2 (5 bases each). Trimming cost V 0 bases and J 3 bases, with 14 bases left between them. The CDR3 runs 16 residues. Germline V lookup: CDR1 SGHRS, CDR2 YFSETQ. Full variable domain (remainder filled in from reference TRBV5-1 and TRBJ2-3): KAGVTQTPRYLIKTRGQQVTLSCSPISGHRSVSWYQQTPGQGLQFLFEYFSETQRNKGNFPGRFSGRQFSNSRSEMNVSTLELGDSALYLCASSLDPGRKTDTQYFGPGTRLTVL.

This clonotype came up a few times. The rearrangement uses TRBV6-5 and TRBJ2-3; unclear D gene. V was shortened by 3 bases and J by 2 bases, with 6 bases between the two germline ends. The V gene's germline CDR1 is MNHEY and CDR2 SVGAGI. This CDR3 has 13 residues. The CDR3 nucleotides read TGTGCCAGCAGTTATTACACCACAGATACGCAGTATTTT. Its protein is CASSYYTTDTQYF.

This clonotype was picked up a small number of times. The chain is built from TRBV29-1 and TRBJ1-2; 7 bases align to TRBD1. V gave up 3 bases and J gave up 5 bases; unmatched junction bases: 9. CDR3 size: 14 residues. CDR1 SQVTM and CDR2 ANQGSEA come from the germline V gene. This CDR3 reads CSVDPDRELYGYTF. CDR3 bases: TGCAGCGTTGACCCCGACAGGGAGCTGTATGGCTACACCTTC.

The rearrangement links TRBV6-2 or TRBV6-3 to TRBJ2-1; TRBD2 matches at 8 bases. CDR1 is MNHEY, CDR2 SVGEGT, per germline. V shed 5 bases and J 8 bases; nucleotides not matched to a gene: 20. The CDR3 contains 18 residues. The CDR3 region has the DNA TGTGCCAGCAGTCAAGAGGGGTACGGGAGGGCCCGGTGGCATGAGCAGTTCTTC. Translation: CASSQEGYGRARWHEQFF.

The CDR3: CASSLGDRGAEAFF. The CDR3 DNA follows: TGCGCCAGCAGCTTGGGCGACAGGGGCGCTGAAGCTTTCTTT. This chain uses TRBV5-1 with TRBJ1-1; 8 bases are shared with TRBD1. V trimming: 0 bases; J trimming: 6 bases; junction bases outside the gene matches: 4. Germline values: CDR1 SGHRS, CDR2 YFSETQ. The CDR3 has 14 amino acids.

The chain carries TRBV14 and TRBJ2-1; maybe TRBD2 (5 bases). V lost 4 bases, J lost 4 bases, and 11 bases lay in between. Germline V gene lookup returns CDR1 SGHDN and CDR2 FVKESK. This CDR3 is 14 amino acids long. The CDR3: CASSPPREYNEQFF. The CDR3 DNA sequence: TGTGCCAGCAGCCCTCCAAGGGAGTACAATGAGCAGTTCTTC.

V usage is TRBV5-1 and J usage is TRBJ2-1; a weak D match, TRBD2 (6 bases). V shed 2 bases and J shed 6 bases, with 12 bases lying between them. CDR1 and CDR2 from the germline V gene are SGHRS and YFSETQ. CDR3 length: 14 amino acids. CDR3 amino acids: CASSFLGEANEQFF. Here the CDR3 DNA reads TGCGCCAGCAGCTTCCTAGGGGAGGCCAATGAGCAGTTCTTC.

This chain uses TRBV20-1 with TRBJ2-5; 9 nucleotides align to TRBD2. The end of the DNA is better explained by TRBJ2-7, so the J call may be wrong. Germline values: CDR1 DFQATT, CDR2 SNEGSKA (reference sequence). CDR3 length: 15 amino acids. CDR3 protein: CSASRLGLALGEQYF. CDR3 bases: TGCAGTGCTAGTCGATTGGGACTAGCCCTAGGCGAGCAGTACTTC.

This clonotype has just a few counts. This sequence joins TRBV20-1 and TRBJ2-7; D is possibly TRBD2 (6 bases). CDR1 is DFQATT and CDR2 is SNEGSKA in the germline V gene (reference sequence). This CDR3 is 15 amino acids long. V was shortened by 5 bases and J by 2 bases, with 19 bases between the two germline ends. The CDR3 sequence: CSAPGVGGKAYEQYF. CDR3 sequence (DNA): TGCAGTGCTCCGGGAGTGGGCGGGAAAGCCTACGAGCAGTACTTC.

The chain carries TRBV20-1 and TRBJ2-1, with TRBD2 identical over 9 bases. The CDR3 spans 13 residues. V lost 4 bases to trimming and J lost 9 bases; unmatched junction nucleotides: 7. Germline assignment: CDR1 DFQATT and CDR2 SNEGSKA (reference sequence). This chain's CDR3 is CSATPGLAREQFF. The CDR3 nucleotides read TGCAGTGCTACGCCGGGACTAGCCCGTGAGCAGTTCTTC.

The chain is built from TRBV20-1 and TRBJ1-1; TRBD1 matches 12 bases. The CDR3 covers 18 residues. J was trimmed by 0 bases and V by 5 bases; bases with no gene match: 13. CDR1 is DFQATT, CDR2 SNEGSKA, per germline (reference sequence). CDR3 nucleotide sequence: TGCAGTGCTCCGGGACAGGGGGCGAGTTTCCGTTTGAACACTGAAGCTTTCTTT. It specifies CSAPGQGASFRLNTEAFF.

The J gene is TRBJ2-1, the V gene TRBV28, with 7 positions matching TRBD1. With 5 bases clipped from V and 5 bases from J, the junction kept 12 bases outside the gene matches. Per germline, CDR1 MDHEN and CDR2 SYDVKM. The CDR3 is made up of 16 amino acids. DNA for the CDR3: TGTGCCAGCAGTCCCCCCGGGACAGAAACAAACAATGAGCAGTTCTTC. It translates to CASSPPGTETNNEQFF.